This TCR beta chain appears in the sequencing data of a study of blood T cell repertoires in COVID-19. About the study: Italy, Spain and the United States were the sources of the convalescent and acute COVID-19 samples.

TCRdb keeps only in-frame clones here, not all; method: immunoSEQ multiplex PCR. The table includes more than 110,000 clones, roughly 90% detected once. Source material: peripheral blood. This TCR derives from a man between 50 and 59 years old with active or convalescent COVID-19.

The CDR3 loop reads CASSVTGTGGTEAFF. CDR3 nucleotides: TGTGCCAGCAGTGTAACCGGGACAGGAGGCACTGAAGCTTTCTTT. The genes are TRBV6-4 and TRBJ1-1; 8 positions agree with TRBD1. The CDR3 runs 15 residues. CDR1 and CDR2 from the germline V gene are MRHNA and SNTAGT. V gave up 4 bases and J gave up 4 bases; unmatched junction bases: 8.